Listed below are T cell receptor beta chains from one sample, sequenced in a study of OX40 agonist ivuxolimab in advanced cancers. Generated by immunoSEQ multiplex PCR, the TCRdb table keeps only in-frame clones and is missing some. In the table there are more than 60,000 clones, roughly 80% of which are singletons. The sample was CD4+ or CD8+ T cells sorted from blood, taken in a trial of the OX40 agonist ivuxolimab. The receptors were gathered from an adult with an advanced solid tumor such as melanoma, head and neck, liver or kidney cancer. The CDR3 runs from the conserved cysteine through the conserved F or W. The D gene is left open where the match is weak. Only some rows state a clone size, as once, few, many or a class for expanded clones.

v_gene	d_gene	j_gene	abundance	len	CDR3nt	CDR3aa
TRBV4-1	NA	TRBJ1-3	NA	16	TGCGCCAGCAGCCAAGGTGGGTCGGGCTCTGGAAACACCATATATTTT	CASSQGGSGSGNTIYF
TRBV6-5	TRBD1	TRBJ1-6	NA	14	TGTGCCAGCAGTTCACAGGGGGATAATTCACCCCTCCACTTT	CASSSQGDNSPLHF
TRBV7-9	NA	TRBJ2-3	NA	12	TGTGCCAGCAGCTCCGGGGACAACACGCAGTATTTT	CASSSGDNTQYF
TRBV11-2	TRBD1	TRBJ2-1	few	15	TGTGCCAGCAGCCCGAACCCGACAGGGGTCAATGAGCAGTTCTTC	CASSPNPTGVNEQFF
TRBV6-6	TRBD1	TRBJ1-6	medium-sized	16	TGTGCCAGCAGTTACACAGGGGCAATGAACAATTCACCCCTCCACTTT	CASSYTGAMNNSPLHF
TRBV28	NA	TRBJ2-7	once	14	TGTGCCAGCAGTTCTCAGGGGACGCGCTACGAGCAGTACTTC	CASSSQGTRYEQYF
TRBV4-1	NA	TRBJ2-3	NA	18	TGCGCCAGCAGCCAAGCCGAGAGGGGGGCGGGCGGCACAGATACGCAGTATTTT	CASSQAERGAGGTDTQYF
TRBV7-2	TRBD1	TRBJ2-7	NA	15	TGTGCCAGCAGCGCGACAGGGGGCCCGGCCTACGAGCAGTACTTC	CASSATGGPAYEQYF
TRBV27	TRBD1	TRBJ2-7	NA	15	TGTGCCAGCAGAAAAGGGACAGAGGCTGCCTACGAGCAGTACTTC	CASRKGTEAAYEQYF
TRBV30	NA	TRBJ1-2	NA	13	TGTGCCTCCCGACAGCGAAGACTCTATGGCTACACCTTC	CASRQRRLYGYTF
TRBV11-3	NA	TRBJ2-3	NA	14	TGTGCCAGCAGCTTAGATTTCGGCGGGGATACGCAGTATTTT	CASSLDFGGDTQYF
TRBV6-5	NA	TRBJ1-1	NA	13	TGTGCCAGCAGTTACGGCCCGGGAGGATCGGCTTTCTTT	CASSYGPGGSAFF